This T cell receptor beta chain derives from a study of immune characterization of retroperitoneal liposarcoma. One entry per CDR3 protein, called by TCRdb with MiXCR from the PCR reads. The sample contains about 18,000 distinct CDR3 sequences, 37% of which appear only once. Germline lookup yields CDR1 LGHNA and CDR2 YSLEER. V dropped 3 bases and J dropped 7 bases, with 16 bases sitting between them. The CDR3 length is 14 residues. The chain combines TRBV4-3 with TRBJ2-7; weak D call: TRBD2 (7 bases). This sequence originates from a male donor with retroperitoneal liposarcoma. Sequences were obtained from blood. The CDR3 loop is CASSQVWGGFEQYF. DNA of the CDR3: TGCGCCAGCAGCCAGGTATGGGGGGGCTTTGAGCAGTACTTC.